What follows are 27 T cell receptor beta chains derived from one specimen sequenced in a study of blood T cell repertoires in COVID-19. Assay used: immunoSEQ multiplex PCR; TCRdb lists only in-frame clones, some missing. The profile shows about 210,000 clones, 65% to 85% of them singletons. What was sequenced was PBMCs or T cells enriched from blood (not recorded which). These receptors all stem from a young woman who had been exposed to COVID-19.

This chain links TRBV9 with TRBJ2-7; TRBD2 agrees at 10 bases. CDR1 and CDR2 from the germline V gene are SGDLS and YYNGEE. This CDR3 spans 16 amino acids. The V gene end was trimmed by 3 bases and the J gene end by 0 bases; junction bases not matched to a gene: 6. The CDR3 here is CASSASLAGNSYEQYF. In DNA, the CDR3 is TGTGCCAGCAGCGCCTCACTAGCGGGGAACTCCTACGAGCAGTACTTC.

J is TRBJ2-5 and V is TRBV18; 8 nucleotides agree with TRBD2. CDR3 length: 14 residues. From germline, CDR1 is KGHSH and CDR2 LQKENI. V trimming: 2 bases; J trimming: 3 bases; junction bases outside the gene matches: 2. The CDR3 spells CASSPRRGEETQYF. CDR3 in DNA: TGTGCCAGCTCACCAAGGCGGGGGGAAGAGACCCAGTACTTC.

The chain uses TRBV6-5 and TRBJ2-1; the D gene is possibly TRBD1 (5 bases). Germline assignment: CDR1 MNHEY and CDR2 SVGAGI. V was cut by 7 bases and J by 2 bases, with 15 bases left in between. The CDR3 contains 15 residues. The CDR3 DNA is TGTGCCAGCAAAGTGTCCTCGACAGCCTACAATGAGCAGTTCTTC. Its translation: CASKVSSTAYNEQFF.

The CDR3 loop reads CASIGQGNTEAFF. CDR3 in DNA: TGTGCCAGCATCGGACAGGGGAACACTGAAGCTTTCTTT. The genes are TRBV9 and TRBJ1-1, with 8 bases lining up with TRBD1. Per the germline V gene, CDR1 is SGDLS and CDR2 is YYNGEE. V was clipped by 6 bases and J by 1 base; unmatched bases: 2. The CDR3 has 13 amino acids. The complete variable domain, with remaining parts taken from reference TRBV9 and TRBJ1-1, reads DSGVTQTPKHLITATGQRVTLRCSPRSGDLSVYWYQQSLDQGLQFLIQYYNGEERAKGNILERFSAQQFPDLHSELNLSSLELGDSALYFCASIGQGNTEAFFGQGTRLTVV.

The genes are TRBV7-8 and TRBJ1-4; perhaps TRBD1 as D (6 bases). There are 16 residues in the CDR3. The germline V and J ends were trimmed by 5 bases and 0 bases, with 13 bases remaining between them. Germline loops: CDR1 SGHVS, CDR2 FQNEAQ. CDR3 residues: CASSPGQTTTNEKLFF. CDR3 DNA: TGTGCCAGCAGCCCTGGACAGACTACAACTAATGAAAAACTGTTTTTT.

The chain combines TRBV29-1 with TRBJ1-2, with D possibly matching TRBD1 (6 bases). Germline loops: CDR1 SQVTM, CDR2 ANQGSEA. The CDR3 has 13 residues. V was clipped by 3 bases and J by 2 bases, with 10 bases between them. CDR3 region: CSVEPRGNYGYTF. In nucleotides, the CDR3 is TGCAGCGTTGAGCCCAGGGGAAACTATGGCTACACCTTC.

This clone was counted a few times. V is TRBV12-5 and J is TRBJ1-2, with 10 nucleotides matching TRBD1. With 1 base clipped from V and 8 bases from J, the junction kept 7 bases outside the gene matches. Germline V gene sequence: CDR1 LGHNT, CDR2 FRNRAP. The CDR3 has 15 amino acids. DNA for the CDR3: TGTGCTAGTGGTTTGGGGGACAGGGGCCGGAAGGGCTACACCTTC. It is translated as CASGLGDRGRKGYTF.

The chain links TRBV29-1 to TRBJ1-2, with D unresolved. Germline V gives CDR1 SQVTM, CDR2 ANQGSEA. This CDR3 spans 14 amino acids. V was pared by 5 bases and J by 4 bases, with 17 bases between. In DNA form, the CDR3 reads TGCAGCGTTCCTCCCGAGAAGTTTGGCTATGGCTACACCTTC. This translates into CSVPPEKFGYGYTF.

CDR3: CASSLVGGGAPDTQYF. DNA for the CDR3: TGCGCCAGCAGCTTGGTCGGCGGGGGGGCCCCAGATACGCAGTATTTT. The chain joins TRBV5-1 to TRBJ2-3; 9 bases fit TRBD2. There are 16 residues in the CDR3. Germline trimming cut 0 bases from V and 4 bases from J; bases unmatched to any gene: 6. Germline CDR1 SGHRS, CDR2 YFSETQ.

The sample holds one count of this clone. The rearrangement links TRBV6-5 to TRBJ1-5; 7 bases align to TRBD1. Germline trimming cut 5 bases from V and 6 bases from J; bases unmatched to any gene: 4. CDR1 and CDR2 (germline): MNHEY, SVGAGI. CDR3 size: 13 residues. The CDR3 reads CASSTGVSQPQHF. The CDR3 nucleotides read TGTGCCAGCAGTACAGGGGTAAGTCAGCCCCAGCATTTT.

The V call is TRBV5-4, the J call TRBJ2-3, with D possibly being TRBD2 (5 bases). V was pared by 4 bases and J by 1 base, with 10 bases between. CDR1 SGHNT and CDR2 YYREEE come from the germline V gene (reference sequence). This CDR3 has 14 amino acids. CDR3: CASSLAEGTDTQYF. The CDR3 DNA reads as TGTGCCAGCAGCCTCGCGGAGGGCACAGATACGCAGTATTTT.

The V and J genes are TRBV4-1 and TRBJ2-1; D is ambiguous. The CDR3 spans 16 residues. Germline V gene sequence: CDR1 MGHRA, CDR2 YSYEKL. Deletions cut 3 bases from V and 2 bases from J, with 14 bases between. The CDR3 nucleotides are TGCGCCAGCAGCCATTTTGGGCAGGCTCCCTACAATGAGCAGTTCTTC. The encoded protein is CASSHFGQAPYNEQFF.

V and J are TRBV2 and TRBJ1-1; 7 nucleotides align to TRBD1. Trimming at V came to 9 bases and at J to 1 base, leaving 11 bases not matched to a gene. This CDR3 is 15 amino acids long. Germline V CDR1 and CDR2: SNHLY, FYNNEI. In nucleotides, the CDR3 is TGTGCCAGGACAGATAACCAGGGGGAGAACACTGAAGCTTTCTTT. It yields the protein CARTDNQGENTEAFF.

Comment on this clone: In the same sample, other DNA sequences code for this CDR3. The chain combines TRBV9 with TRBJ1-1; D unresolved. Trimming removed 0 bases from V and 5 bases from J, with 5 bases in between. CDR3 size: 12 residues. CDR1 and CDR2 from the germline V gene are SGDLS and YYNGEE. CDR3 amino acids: CASSVGHTEAFF. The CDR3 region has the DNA TGTGCCAGCAGCGTAGGGCATACTGAAGCTTTCTTT.

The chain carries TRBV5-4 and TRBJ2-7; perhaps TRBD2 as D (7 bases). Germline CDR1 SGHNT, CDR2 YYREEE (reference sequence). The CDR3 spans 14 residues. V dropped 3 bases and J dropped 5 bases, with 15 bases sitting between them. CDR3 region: CASSSTRGGNEQYF. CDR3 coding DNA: TGTGCCAGCAGCTCAACCAGGGGAGGGAACGAGCAGTACTTC.

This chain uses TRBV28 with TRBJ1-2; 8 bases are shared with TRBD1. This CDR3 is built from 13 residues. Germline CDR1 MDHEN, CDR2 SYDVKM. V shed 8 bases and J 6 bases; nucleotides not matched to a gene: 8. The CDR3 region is CASGFVDRDGYTF. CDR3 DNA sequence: TGTGCCAGCGGGTTTGTGGACAGGGATGGCTACACCTTC.

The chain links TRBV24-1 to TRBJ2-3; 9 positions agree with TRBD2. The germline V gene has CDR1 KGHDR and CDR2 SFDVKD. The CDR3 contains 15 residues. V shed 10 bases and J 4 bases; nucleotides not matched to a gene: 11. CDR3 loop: CATTGQRGAPDTQYF. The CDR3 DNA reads TGTGCCACAACGGGCCAGCGGGGGGCCCCAGATACGCAGTATTTT.

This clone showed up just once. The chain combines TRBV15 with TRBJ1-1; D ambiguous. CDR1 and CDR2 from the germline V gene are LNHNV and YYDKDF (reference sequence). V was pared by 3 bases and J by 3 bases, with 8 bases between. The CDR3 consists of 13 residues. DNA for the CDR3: TGTGCCACCAGCAGTCGGGGTTACACTGAAGCTTTCTTT. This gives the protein CATSSRGYTEAFF.

The DNA for the CDR3 is TGTGCCAGCAGCTTAGTCAGCGGGGTCCTACAAGAGACCCAGTACTTC. Translating it yields CASSLVSGVLQETQYF. The chain couples TRBV11-2 to TRBJ2-5; 7 bases map to TRBD2. V shed 1 base, J shed 2 bases, and the junction held 7 bases outside the gene matches. CDR3 size: 16 residues. From germline, CDR1 is SGHAT and CDR2 FQNNGV.

CDR3 sequence reads: CASSSTGGGYQETQYF. In nucleotides, the CDR3 is TGTGCCAGCAGCTCCACAGGGGGGGGGTACCAAGAGACCCAGTACTTC. The chain uses TRBV7-6 and TRBJ2-5; D possibly corresponds to TRBD1 (8 bases). Trimming left V 4 bases short and J 0 bases short, with 15 bases between. This CDR3 has 16 residues. Germline V gene sequence: CDR1 SGHVS, CDR2 FNYEAQ.

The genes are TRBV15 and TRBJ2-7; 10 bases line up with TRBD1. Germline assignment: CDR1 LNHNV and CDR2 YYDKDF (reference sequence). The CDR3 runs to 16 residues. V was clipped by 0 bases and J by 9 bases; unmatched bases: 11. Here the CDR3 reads CATSRDPGTGDRGQYF. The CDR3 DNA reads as TGTGCCACCAGCAGAGATCCAGGGACAGGGGACAGGGGGCAGTACTTC.

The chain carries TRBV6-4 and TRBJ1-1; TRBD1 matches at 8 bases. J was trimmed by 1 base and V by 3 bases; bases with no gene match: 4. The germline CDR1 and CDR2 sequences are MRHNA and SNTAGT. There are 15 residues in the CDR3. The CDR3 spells CASSDTGQANTEAFF. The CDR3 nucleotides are TGTGCCAGCAGTGATACGGGACAGGCGAACACTGAAGCTTTCTTT.

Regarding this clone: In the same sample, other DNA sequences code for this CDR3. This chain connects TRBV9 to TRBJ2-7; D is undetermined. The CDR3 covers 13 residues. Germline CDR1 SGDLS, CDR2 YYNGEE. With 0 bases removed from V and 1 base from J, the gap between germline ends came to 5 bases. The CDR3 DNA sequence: TGTGCCAGCAGCGTAGGCCTATCCTACGAGCAGTACTTC. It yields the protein CASSVGLSYEQYF.

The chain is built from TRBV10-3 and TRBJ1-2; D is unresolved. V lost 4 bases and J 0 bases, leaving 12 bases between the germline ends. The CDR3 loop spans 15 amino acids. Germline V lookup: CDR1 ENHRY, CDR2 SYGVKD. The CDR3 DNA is TGTGCCATCAGTGCCACGGAGGCACCTAACTATGGCTACACCTTC. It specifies CAISATEAPNYGYTF.

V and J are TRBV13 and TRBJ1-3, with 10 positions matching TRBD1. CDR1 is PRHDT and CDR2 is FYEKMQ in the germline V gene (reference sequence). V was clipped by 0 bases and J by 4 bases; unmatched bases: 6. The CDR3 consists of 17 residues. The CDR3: CASSLGGTGAGGNTIYF. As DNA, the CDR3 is TGTGCCAGCAGCTTAGGCGGGACAGGGGCCGGGGGAAACACCATATATTTT.

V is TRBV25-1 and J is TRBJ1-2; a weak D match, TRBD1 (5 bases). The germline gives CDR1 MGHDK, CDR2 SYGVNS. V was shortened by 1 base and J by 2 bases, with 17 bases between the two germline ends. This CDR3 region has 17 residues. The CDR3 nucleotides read TGTGCCAGCAGTGAATGGGGGGGACCTCACTTAAACTATGGCTACACCTTC. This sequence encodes CASSEWGGPHLNYGYTF.

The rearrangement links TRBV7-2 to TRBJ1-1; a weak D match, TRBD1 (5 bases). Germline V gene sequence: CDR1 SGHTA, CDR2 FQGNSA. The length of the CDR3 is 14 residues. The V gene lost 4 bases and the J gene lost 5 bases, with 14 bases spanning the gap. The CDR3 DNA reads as TGTGCCAGCAGCTCCGAGGCAGGGAGGACTGAAGCTTTCTTT. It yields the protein CASSSEAGRTEAFF.